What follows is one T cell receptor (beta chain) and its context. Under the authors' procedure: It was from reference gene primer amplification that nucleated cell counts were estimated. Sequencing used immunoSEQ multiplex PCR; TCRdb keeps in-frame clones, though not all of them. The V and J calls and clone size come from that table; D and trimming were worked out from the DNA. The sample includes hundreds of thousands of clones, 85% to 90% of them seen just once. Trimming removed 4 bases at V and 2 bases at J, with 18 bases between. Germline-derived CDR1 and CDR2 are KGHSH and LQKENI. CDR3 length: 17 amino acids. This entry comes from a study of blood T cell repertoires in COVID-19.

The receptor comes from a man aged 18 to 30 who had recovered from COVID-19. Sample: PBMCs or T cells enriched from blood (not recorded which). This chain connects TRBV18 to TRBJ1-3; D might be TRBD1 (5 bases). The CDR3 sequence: CASSLVSQGSTGNTIYF. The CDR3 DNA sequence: TGTGCCAGCTCACTCGTCTCCCAGGGATCCACTGGAAACACCATATATTTT.